Included here is one T cell receptor beta chain sequence, with context. Its antigen is not identified. The data belong to a study of cytomegalovirus exposure and HLA in healthy donors. CDR1 is LGHNT and CDR2 is FRNRAP in the germline V gene. Trimming stripped 9 bases from V and 3 bases from J, with 13 bases between. The CDR3 runs 13 residues. Study-wide points: What a later analysis showed was that several of the most significant clusters appeared linked to common viral pathogens. Per a prior analysis, the majority of TCR beta V segments were productive roughly 90% or roughly 30% of the time. Confirmation in vitro established that a few CMV-associated chains were specific for CMV antigens. One later analysis reportedly identified an Asian-associated ancestry cluster that showed fewer N-insertions than the approximately 600-donor mean.

The PCR made use of 60 Vbeta and 13 Jbeta primers. Sequencing used immunoSEQ multiplex PCR; TCRdb keeps in-frame clones, though not all of them. The sample is made up of about 210,000 clones, and the top ten hold less than 1% of it. This rearrangement joins TRBV12-5 to TRBJ2-3; tentatively, D is TRBD2 (6 bases). The material sequenced was PBMCs. The receptor was isolated from a woman between 25 and 40 years old in good health and CMV-seropositive. CDR3 residues: CASALGGTDTQYF. CDR3 bases: TGTGCTAGCGCTCTCGGGGGTACAGATACGCAGTATTTT.